This T cell receptor (beta chain) was found in a study of blood T cell repertoires in COVID-19. About the study: There were acute and convalescent COVID-19 samples, and they came from the United States, Italy and Spain.

The V end lost 5 bases, the J end lost 3 bases, and 8 bases lay between the germline ends. The CDR3 loop spans 12 amino acids. Germline values: CDR1 LGHNT, CDR2 FRNRAP. Here immunoSEQ multiplex PCR was the method, and the copy in TCRdb shows in-frame clones only, minus some. The sample yields about 98,000 clones, around 75% seen once. V gene TRBV12-5 combines with J gene TRBJ2-7; D possibly corresponds to TRBD2 (6 bases). The source material was peripheral blood. The clonotype comes from a man in his sixties or seventies with acute or convalescent COVID-19. CDR3 DNA: TGTGCTAGTGGTCCGGACTACTACGAGCAGTACTTC. As protein: CASGPDYYEQYF.